The clone carrying this T cell receptor beta chain was observed a few times. Its antigen remains unknown. The record originates from a study of OX40 agonist ivuxolimab in advanced cancers. Study context: At 0.01 to 10 mg/kg, ivuxolimab was administered intravenously to patients every 2 weeks. Study conclusions and caveats: Near-lowest levels of clonal expansion characterized partial responders at 0.1-3.0 mg/kg.

Trimming left V 4 bases short and J 5 bases short, with 15 bases between. CDR3 size: 14 residues. Looked up from germline, CDR1 is WNHNN and CDR2 is SYGVQD (reference sequence). Data came from immunoSEQ multiplex PCR; TCRdb stores just in-frame clones and leaves some out. The sample lists some 45,000 clones, around 79% seen once, with over 7% in the top ten. Sequencing used CD4+ or CD8+ T cells sorted from blood, obtained in a trial of the OX40 agonist ivuxolimab. The rearrangement links TRBV10-1 to TRBJ2-7, with unresolved D. The TCR comes from an adult with an advanced solid tumor such as melanoma, head and neck, liver or kidney cancer. This chain's CDR3 is CASSAEQDWHEQYF. The CDR3 nucleotides are TGCGCCAGCAGTGCGGAGCAAGACTGGCACGAGCAGTACTTC.